A selection of T cell receptor beta chains follows, all from one sample in a study of blood T cell repertoires in COVID-19. Assay: immunoSEQ multiplex PCR; the TCRdb copy retains only in-frame clones and omits some. Of 65,000 to 85,000 clones listed, 80% to 95% are singletons. Sequencing was done on a sample of peripheral blood. The receptor source for this set is a human donor in a cohort sampled during active COVID-19. The CDR3 runs from the conserved cysteine through the conserved F or W. D genes are given only for firm matches.

.,TRBJ1-2,TRBV3-1/TRBV3-2,CASSQERRVGYTF,TGTGCCAGCAGCCAAGAAAGGAGGGTGGGCTACACCTTC
TRBD2,TRBJ2-1,TRBV18,CASSHPLAGDRNEQFF,TGTGCCAGCTCACACCCACTAGCGGGGGACCGGAATGAGCAGTTCTTC
.,TRBJ2-7,TRBV19,CASSSPSGNEQYF,TGTGCCAGTAGTTCCCCCTCGGGGAACGAGCAGTACTTC
.,TRBJ1-6,TRBV19,CASSISPQGPNSPLHF,TGTGCCAGTAGTATATCGCCCCAGGGGCCAAATTCACCCCTCCACTTT
TRBD1,TRBJ1-4,TRBV5-1,CASSLAQTGNGANEKLFF,TGCGCCAGCAGCTTGGCCCAGACAGGGAATGGGGCTAATGAAAAACTGTTTTTT
TRBD1,TRBJ2-1,TRBV5-6,CASSLRGGHNEQFF,TGTGCCAGCAGCTTGCGAGGGGGCCACAATGAGCAGTTCTTC
.,TRBJ1-2,TRBV24-1,CATARSGDNYGYTF,TGTGCCACCGCCAGGTCAGGGGATAACTATGGCTACACCTTC
.,TRBJ2-3,TRBV5-1,CASSRTGSLSTDTQYF,TGCGCCAGCAGCCGTACAGGGTCTTTAAGCACAGATACGCAGTATTTT
.,TRBJ1-2,TRBV5-1,CASRGANYGYTF,TGCGCCAGCAGGGGAGCTAACTATGGCTACACCTTC
.,TRBJ2-7,TRBV28,CATGGEGYEQYF,TGTGCCACCGGGGGTGAGGGCTACGAGCAGTACTTC
TRBD1,TRBJ1-6,TRBV6-1,CASSEYGQGAKSSPLHF,TGTGCCAGCAGTGAATATGGACAGGGGGCAAAGAGTTCACCCCTCCACTTT
.,TRBJ1-4,TRBV3-1/TRBV3-2,CASSQGLREKLFF,TGTGCCAGCAGCCAAGGGCTCAGAGAAAAACTGTTTTTT
.,TRBJ1-2,TRBV6-5,CASSYSGRGSYGYTF,TGTGCCAGCAGTTACTCGGGCAGGGGTTCCTATGGCTACACCTTC
.,TRBJ1-5,TRBV28,CASSFVPDVSPKHF,TGTGCCAGCAGTTTTGTTCCCGATGTGAGTCCTAAGCATTTT
TRBD1,TRBJ1-1,TRBV28,CASSLTQGAVFVYFF,TGTGCCAGCAGTCTAACCCAGGGGGCGGTATTCGTCTATTTCTTT
.,TRBJ1-2,TRBV29-1,CSVASGGRDGYTF,TGCAGCGTTGCCTCCGGGGGAAGAGATGGCTACACCTTC
TRBD1,TRBJ1-5,TRBV19,CASSNPSWGTGGGQPQHF,TGTGCCAGTAGTAATCCCTCTTGGGGGACAGGGGGCGGTCAGCCCCAGCATTTT
TRBD1,TRBJ2-7,TRBV15,CATSRAQGAHEQYF,TGTGCCACCAGCAGAGCTCAGGGGGCTCACGAGCAGTACTTC